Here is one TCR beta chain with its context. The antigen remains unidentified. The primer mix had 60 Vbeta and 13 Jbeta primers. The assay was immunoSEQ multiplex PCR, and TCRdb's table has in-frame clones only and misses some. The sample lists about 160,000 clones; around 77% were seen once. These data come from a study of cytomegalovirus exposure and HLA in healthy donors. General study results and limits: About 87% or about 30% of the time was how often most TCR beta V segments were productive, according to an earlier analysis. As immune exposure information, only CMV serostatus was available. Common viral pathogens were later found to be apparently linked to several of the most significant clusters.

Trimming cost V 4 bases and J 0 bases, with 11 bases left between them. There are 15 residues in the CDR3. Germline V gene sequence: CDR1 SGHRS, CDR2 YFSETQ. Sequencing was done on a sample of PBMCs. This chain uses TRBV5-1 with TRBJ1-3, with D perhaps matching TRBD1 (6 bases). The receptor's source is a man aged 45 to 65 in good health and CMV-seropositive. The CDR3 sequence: CASSTGSSSGNTIYF. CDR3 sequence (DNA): TGCGCCAGCAGCACAGGGTCTTCCTCTGGAAACACCATATATTTT. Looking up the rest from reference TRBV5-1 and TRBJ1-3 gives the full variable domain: KAGVTQTPRYLIKTRGQQVTLSCSPISGHRSVSWYQQTPGQGLQFLFEYFSETQRNKGNFPGRFSGRQFSNSRSEMNVSTLELGDSALYLCASSTGSSSGNTIYFGEGSWLTVV.